The 9 T cell receptor beta chains below all came from one sample that was sequenced in a study of blood T cells in healthy people across ages. Then a second PCR, running about 6 to 12 cycles, was carried out with a sample-barcoded 5' primer and a J-beta primer mix. TCRdb analysed the 5' RACE reads with MiXCR anew, one entry per CDR3 protein. The data contain about 1.5 million distinct CDR3 sequences, around two fifths of them singletons. Sequencing was performed on blood. The source of these receptors is a woman between 18 and 30 years old in good health.

To note about this clonotype: The junction departs from the called germline gene at one end, perhaps through a read error. The chain is built from TRBV30 and TRBJ2-1; D perhaps matches TRBD2 (6 bases). CDR3 length: 14 amino acids. CDR1 and CDR2 (germline): GTSNPN, SVGIG (reference sequence). CDR3 region: CAWNLGGTYNVQFF. The CDR3 DNA reads TGTGCCTGGAATCTGGGCGGGACCTACAATGTGCAGTTCTTC.

In this sample, this clonotype turned up a few times. A clone one base away is much larger, so this may be a read error. V is TRBV12-3 or TRBV12-4 and J is TRBJ1-1; D not resolved. Between the trimmed V and J ends, which lost 3 bases and 2 bases, there was a span of 7 bases. The CDR3 spans 13 residues. CDR3 sequence: CASSLNINTEAFF. As DNA, the CDR3 is TGTGCCAGCAGTTTGAATATTAACACTGAAGCTTTCTTT.

J is TRBJ2-1 and V is TRBV2; 11 positions agree with TRBD2. Unmatched junction bases numbered 6, after V lost 3 bases and J lost 5 bases. The germline V gene encodes CDR1 SNHLY and CDR2 FYNNEI. The CDR3 has 16 amino acids. The CDR3 region has the DNA TGTGCCAGCAGTGAGACACTAGCGGGAGTCAACAATGAGCAGTTCTTC. Protein: CASSETLAGVNNEQFF.

The chain couples TRBV7-9 to TRBJ2-7; possible D gene TRBD1, 5 bases. The CDR3 runs to 12 residues. Germline V gives CDR1 SEHNR, CDR2 FQNEAQ (reference sequence). V was shortened by 5 bases and J by 12 bases, with 17 bases between the two germline ends. The DNA of the CDR3 is TGTGCCAGCAGCCCCTTGGGGCAGGCTTCGTACTTC. Amino acids: CASSPLGQASYF.

V is TRBV10-3 and J is TRBJ1-2, with D tentatively TRBD1 (5 bases). The CDR3 is 14 residues long. Germline CDR1 is ENHRY and CDR2 is SYGVKD. V lost 2 bases and J 8 bases, leaving 15 bases between the germline ends. The CDR3 DNA reads TGTGCCATCAGTGAGGCGACAGTCCAACGGGGCTACACCTTC. The encoded protein is CAISEATVQRGYTF.

This clonotype appeared a few times. The chain recombines TRBV5-1 with TRBJ2-5; 9 bases line up with TRBD2. Germline CDR1 is SGHRS and CDR2 is YFSETQ. V lost 2 bases, J lost 2 bases, and 4 bases stayed unmatched. This CDR3 comprises 15 residues. This CDR3 reads CASSFSGGWQETQYF. The CDR3 DNA reads as TGCGCCAGCAGCTTCAGCGGGGGGTGGCAAGAGACCCAGTACTTC.

This clonotype was found a few times. The chain is built from TRBV11-1 and TRBJ2-3; 8 bases are shared with TRBD2. The CDR3 consists of 23 residues. V gave up 0 bases and J gave up 0 bases; unmatched junction bases: 23. Per the germline V gene, CDR1 is SGHAT and CDR2 is FQDESV (reference sequence). Here the CDR3 DNA reads TGTGCCAGCAGCTTAGCCCGATCGGTATCGACACTCGAGCGGGGGACTAGCACAGATACGCAGTATTTT. It codes for CASSLARSVSTLERGTSTDTQYF.

This chain uses TRBV2 with TRBJ1-1; weak D call: TRBD1 (6 bases). This CDR3 is 12 amino acids long. In germline, CDR1 is SNHLY, CDR2 FYNNEI. V lost 6 bases to trimming and J lost 8 bases, with 13 bases between them. The CDR3 nucleotides are TGTGCCAGCAGCACCGGGACACCCGAAGCTTTCTTT. Translated, it gives CASSTGTPEAFF. The variable domain in full, with the rest retrieved from reference TRBV2 and TRBJ1-1, is EPEVTQTPSHQVTQMGQEVILRCVPISNHLYFYWYRQILGQKVEFLVSFYNNEISEKSEIFDDQFSVERPDGSNFTLKIRSTKLEDSAMYFCASSTGTPEAFFGQGTRLTVV.

A few counts support this clonotype. The J gene is TRBJ2-1, the V gene TRBV5-5; no clear D. Per germline, CDR1 SGHKS and CDR2 YYEKEE (reference sequence). Trimming stripped 4 bases from V and 9 bases from J, with 14 bases between. This CDR3 has 13 amino acids. DNA for the CDR3: TGTGCCAGCAGCCAGCAAGGTCCGGGTGAGCAGTTCTTC. It encodes CASSQQGPGEQFF.